Listed below are T cell receptor beta chains from one sample, sequenced in a study of identical twins. TCRdb independently ran MiXCR on the 5' RACE reads; one entry per CDR3 protein. The sample consists of under 300,000 distinct CDR3 sequences, approximately 7.1% of them appearing once. These data also featured in a second study, about T cells expressing NK-cell markers.

The material sequenced was CD8+ T cells sorted from blood. These receptors were collected from a woman younger than 35 in good health. Each CDR3 is given with its conserved first and last residue. D genes are given only for firm matches. Only part of the rows carry a size: once, few, many, or a class if the clone is expanded.

few	TRBV11-2	TRBJ1-1	.	CASRYTGVNTEAFF	TGTGCCAGCAGATATACAGGCGTGAACACTGAAGCTTTCTTT
many	TRBV12-3/TRBV12-4	TRBJ1-2	TRBD1	CASSIGTGSNYGYTF	TGTGCCAGCAGTATAGGGACAGGGTCGAACTATGGCTACACCTTC
few	TRBV5-1	TRBJ2-7	.	CASSLSGRSSEQYF	TGCGCCAGCAGCTTAAGTGGTAGGTCCTCCGAGCAGTACTTC
.	TRBV9	TRBJ2-2	.	CASSVARGAAGELFF	TGTGCCAGCAGCGTAGCCAGGGGGGCAGCCGGGGAGCTGTTTTTT
many	TRBV5-1	TRBJ2-1	TRBD2	CASSPAGDSYNEQFF	TGCGCCAGCAGCCCAGCGGGAGACTCCTACAATGAGCAGTTCTTC
medium-sized	TRBV11-2	TRBJ1-6	.	CASSGAGGNSPLHF	TGTGCCAGCAGTGGGGCGGGAGGAAATTCACCCCTCCACTTT
many	TRBV7-8	TRBJ2-1	.	CASSSGSYEQFF	TGTGCCAGCAGCTCCGGATCGTATGAGCAGTTCTTC
few	TRBV6-5	TRBJ2-1	.	CASSYDGEQFF	TGTGCCAGCAGTTACGACGGGGAGCAGTTCTTC
few	TRBV19	TRBJ1-1	.	CASSVSLGGTEAFF	TGTGCCAGTAGTGTCTCCTTGGGGGGCACTGAAGCTTTCTTT
few	TRBV6-2/TRBV6-3	TRBJ2-3	.	CASSYPGSQYF	TGTGCCAGCAGTTACCCAGGGTCGCAGTATTTT
many	TRBV5-6	TRBJ1-1	.	CASSSTLDTEAFF	TGTGCCAGCAGCTCGACCTTGGACACTGAAGCTTTCTTT
.	TRBV19	TRBJ2-1	.	CASSSPGIGVDEQFF	TGTGCCAGTAGTTCCCCGGGTATCGGGGTTGATGAGCAGTTCTTC
.	TRBV6-1	TRBJ2-3	TRBD2	CASSPGSGSPPDTQYF	TGTGCCAGCAGCCCTGGTAGCGGGAGTCCCCCAGATACGCAGTATTTT
few	TRBV27	TRBJ2-5	TRBD2	CASSSGGAQETQYF	TGTGCCAGCAGTTCGGGGGGTGCCCAAGAGACCCAGTACTTC
.	TRBV20-1	TRBJ2-7	.	CSARYLEGDEQYF	TGCAGTGCTAGATACCTTGAGGGGGACGAGCAGTACTTC
few	TRBV7-9	TRBJ2-1	.	CASSLSGGEWDEQFF	TGTGCCAGCAGCTTGAGCGGAGGGGAGTGGGATGAGCAGTTCTTC
.	TRBV25-1	TRBJ1-6	TRBD1	CASMGQSNSPLHF	TGTGCCAGCATGGGACAGTCAAATTCACCCCTCCACTTT
many	TRBV9	TRBJ1-4	TRBD1	CASSAWGTANEKLFF	TGTGCCAGCAGCGCATGGGGGACAGCTAATGAAAAACTGTTTTTT
few	TRBV30	TRBJ2-7	.	CAWSVQGGGYEQYF	TGTGCCTGGAGTGTACAGGGCGGGGGCTACGAGCAGTACTTC
many	TRBV7-9	TRBJ2-1	.	CASSLPGPYNEQFF	TGTGCCAGCAGCTTACCGGGGCCCTACAATGAGCAGTTCTTC
.	TRBV12-3/TRBV12-4	TRBJ1-2	.	CASSDPGRGGYGYTF	TGTGCCAGCAGTGACCCGGGACGGGGGGGGTATGGCTACACCTTC
few	TRBV12-3/TRBV12-4	TRBJ2-1	.	CASSPQTGLREQFF	TGTGCCAGCAGCCCTCAAACAGGACTTCGTGAGCAGTTCTTC
few	TRBV12-3/TRBV12-4	TRBJ2-7	.	CASSFQQDGRYEQYF	TGTGCCAGCAGTTTTCAACAGGATGGGAGGTACGAGCAGTACTTC